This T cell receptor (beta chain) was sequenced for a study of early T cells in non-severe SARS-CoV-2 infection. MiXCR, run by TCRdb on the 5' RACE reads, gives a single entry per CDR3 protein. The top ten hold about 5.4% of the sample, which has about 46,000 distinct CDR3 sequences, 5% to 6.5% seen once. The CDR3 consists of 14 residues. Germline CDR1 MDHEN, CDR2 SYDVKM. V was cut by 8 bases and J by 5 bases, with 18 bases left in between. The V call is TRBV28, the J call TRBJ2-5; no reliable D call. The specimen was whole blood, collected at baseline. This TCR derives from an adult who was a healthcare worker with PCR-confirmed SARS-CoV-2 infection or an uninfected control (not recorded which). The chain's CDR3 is CASYSWAGQETQYF. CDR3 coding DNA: TGTGCCAGCTACTCTTGGGCCGGCCAGGAGACCCAGTACTTC.